A single sample gave rise to the 20 T cell receptor beta chains below, sequenced in a study of technical replicates of blood from several donors. TCRdb's copy holds only in-frame clones and misses some; the assay was immunoSEQ multiplex PCR. The data hold under 80,000 clones, with around nine tenths observed a single time. Sequencing was carried out using PBMCs. These receptor sequences come from a human donor in good health. Some clones in this sample may be carry-over from other donors' samples.

The chain has TRBV7-6 and TRBJ2-7, with D possibly matching TRBD1 (5 bases). The CDR3 has 13 amino acids. V lost 2 bases and J 7 bases, leaving 12 bases between the germline ends. Germline CDR1 and CDR2: SGHVS and FNYEAQ. Here the CDR3 reads CASSLTGSEEQYF. The CDR3 DNA follows: TGTGCCAGCAGCTTAACAGGATCAGAAGAGCAGTACTTC. Full variable domain (remainder filled in from reference TRBV7-6 and TRBJ2-7): GAGVSQSPRYKVTKRGQDVALRCDPISGHVSLYWYRQALGQGPEFLTYFNYEAQQDKSGLPNDRFSAERPEGSISTLTIQRTEQRDSAMYRCASSLTGSEEQYFGPGTRLTVT.

This clone has more than one count but fewer than ten. The rearrangement links TRBV5-1 to TRBJ2-1; 11 bases are shared with TRBD2. The V gene end was trimmed by 6 bases and the J gene end by 3 bases; junction bases not matched to a gene: 2. This CDR3 is built from 14 residues. Germline V gene lookup returns CDR1 SGHRS and CDR2 YFSETQ. The CDR3 DNA reads as TGCGCCAGCACTACTAGCGGGGGCTACAATGAGCAGTTCTTC. Its protein is CASTTSGGYNEQFF.

The chain has TRBV13 and TRBJ1-1; D might be TRBD1 (5 bases). The ends were cut back, 3 bases at V and 4 bases at J, with 12 bases in the middle. CDR3 length equals 14 residues. Germline CDR1 is PRHDT and CDR2 is FYEKMQ (reference sequence). The CDR3 DNA reads TGTGCCAGCAGCTTTGGCCGGGGGTTCACTGAAGCTTTCTTT. This codes for CASSFGRGFTEAFF.

The chain couples TRBV27 to TRBJ2-6; D uncertain. CDR3 length equals 17 residues. Germline CDR1 is MNHEY and CDR2 is SMNVEV (reference sequence). Trimming cost V 8 bases and J 1 base, with 18 bases left between them. CDR3: CASGGYPLHSGANVLTF. In DNA form, the CDR3 reads TGTGCCAGCGGCGGTTACCCTCTCCATTCTGGGGCCAACGTCCTGACTTTC.

The rearrangement uses TRBV11-3 and TRBJ2-2, with a possible D match to TRBD2 (6 bases). Germline V gives CDR1 SGHNT, CDR2 YENEEA. The CDR3 has 17 amino acids. Trimming removed 5 bases at V and 0 bases at J, with 16 bases between. The DNA for the CDR3 is TGTGCCAGCAGCCCCCACGGGGGAGGCGCGAACACCGGGGAGCTGTTTTTT. It codes for CASSPHGGGANTGELFF.

This chain uses TRBV4-3 with TRBJ2-5; 16 positions match TRBD2. The length of the CDR3 is 22 residues. CDR1 LGHNA and CDR2 YSLEER come from the germline V gene. Trimming cost V 2 bases and J 4 bases; bases outside gene matches: 19. CDR3 sequence (DNA): TGCGCCAGCAGCCAACCTGAAACGGGACTAGCGGGGGGGCGGGTTTTGGGAGAGACCCAGTACTTC. As protein: CASSQPETGLAGGRVLGETQYF.

The V and J genes are TRBV2 and TRBJ1-4; 7 nucleotides match TRBD1. The CDR3 contains 14 residues. CDR1 is SNHLY, CDR2 FYNNEI, per germline. V lost 2 bases, J lost 7 bases, and 4 bases stayed unmatched. The CDR3 nucleotides are TGTGCCAGCAGTGAACAGGGGGGAGGTGAAAAACTGTTTTTT. Its protein product is CASSEQGGGEKLFF. Combining the CDR3 with reference TRBV2 and TRBJ1-4 gives the whole variable domain EPEVTQTPSHQVTQMGQEVILRCVPISNHLYFYWYRQILGQKVEFLVSFYNNEISEKSEIFDDQFSVERPDGSNFTLKIRSTKLEDSAMYFCASSEQGGGEKLFFGSGTQLSVL.

The genes are TRBV5-8 and TRBJ2-7; no definite D call. The CDR3 has 16 residues. The V end was cut by 6 bases, the J end by 3 bases, with 22 bases between. Germline assignment: CDR1 SGHTS and CDR2 YDEGEE. CDR3 in DNA: TGTGCCAGCACCGTGACTCAACTCGCGAACTTCTACGAGCAGTACTTC. Its translation: CASTVTQLANFYEQYF.

The genes are TRBV4-2 and TRBJ2-7; D not resolved. Trimming took off 1 base at V and 6 bases at J, with 4 bases between the two ends. The germline gives CDR1 LGHNA, CDR2 YNFKEQ. This CDR3 is built from 11 residues. This chain's CDR3 is CASSQGSEQYF. CDR3 in DNA: TGTGCCAGCAGCCAAGGGAGCGAGCAGTACTTC.

The V and J genes are TRBV4-3 and TRBJ2-1; 10 nucleotides match TRBD2. With 0 bases clipped from V and 7 bases from J, the junction kept 6 bases outside the gene matches. This CDR3 is built from 16 residues. Germline values: CDR1 LGHNA, CDR2 YSLEER. CDR3 nucleotide sequence: TGCGCCAGCAGCCAAGAGGCTAGCGGGAGTTTGAATGAGCAGTTCTTC. Protein: CASSQEASGSLNEQFF.

V usage is TRBV5-1 and J usage is TRBJ2-7; TRBD1 agrees at 7 bases. V gave up 4 bases and J gave up 4 bases; unmatched junction bases: 2. The CDR3 has 12 residues. Germline CDR1 reads SGHRS; CDR2 reads YFSETQ. CDR3 protein: CASSKDRYEQYF. For the CDR3, the DNA is TGCGCCAGCAGCAAGGACAGGTACGAGCAGTACTTC.

This chain uses TRBV7-2 with TRBJ2-7; 10 bases line up with TRBD2. The CDR3 sequence is 16 residues long. J was trimmed by 0 bases and V by 5 bases; bases with no gene match: 7. Germline V gene lookup returns CDR1 SGHTA and CDR2 FQGNSA. This CDR3 is CASSAGLASSSYEQYF. As DNA, the CDR3 is TGTGCCAGCAGCGCGGGACTAGCGTCTAGCTCCTACGAGCAGTACTTC.

The chain uses TRBV19 and TRBJ1-5; TRBD1 matches at 7 bases. Germline V gene sequence: CDR1 LNHDA, CDR2 SQIVND (reference sequence). The CDR3 has 14 residues. Trimming took 5 bases from V and 2 from J; bases not matched to a gene: 3. CDR3 protein: CASSLGQGNQPQHF. The CDR3 DNA reads TGTGCCAGTAGTTTAGGACAGGGCAATCAGCCCCAGCATTTT.

The gene calls are TRBV6-1 and TRBJ2-1; 9 nucleotides line up with TRBD1. This CDR3 has 12 residues. Trimming removed 8 bases from V and 5 bases from J; junction bases left unmatched: 1. Germline CDR1 is MNHNS and CDR2 is SASEGT. The CDR3 reads CASGQGNNEQFF. The CDR3 DNA reads as TGTGCCAGCGGACAGGGGAACAATGAGCAGTTCTTC.

The chain joins TRBV5-1 to TRBJ2-2, with D maybe TRBD2 (6 bases). The CDR3 totals 14 residues. In germline, CDR1 is SGHRS, CDR2 YFSETQ. V dropped 4 bases and J dropped 3 bases, with 10 bases sitting between them. CDR3 DNA sequence: TGCGCCAGCAGCGCCCGGGACTACACCGGGGAGCTGTTTTTT. Encoded protein: CASSARDYTGELFF.

V usage is TRBV5-4 and J usage is TRBJ2-4, with TRBD2 matching over 12 bases. The CDR3 is 18 residues long. With 4 bases clipped from V and 0 bases from J, the junction kept 8 bases outside the gene matches. Germline CDR1 and CDR2: SGHNT and YYREEE (reference sequence). In DNA, the CDR3 is TGTGCCAGCAGCCGAGGACTAGCGGGATCACTAGCCAAAAACATTCAGTACTTC. Translating it yields CASSRGLAGSLAKNIQYF. Combining the CDR3 with reference TRBV5-4 and TRBJ2-4 gives the whole variable domain ETGVTQSPTHLIKTRGQQVTLRCSSQSGHNTVSWYQQALGQGPQFIFQYYREEENGRGNFPPRFSGLQFPNYSSELNVNALELDDSALYLCASSRGLAGSLAKNIQYFGAGTRLSVL.

The chain is built from TRBV7-6 and TRBJ1-1; TRBD1 is a possible D gene (5 bases). This CDR3 contains 15 residues. V lost 1 base and J 4 bases, leaving 13 bases between the germline ends. CDR1 is SGHVS and CDR2 is FNYEAQ in the germline V gene. The CDR3 DNA is TGTGCCAGCAGCTTAGACGGGGGACGTCGCACTGAAGCTTTCTTT. Translated: CASSLDGGRRTEAFF.

There are a few counts of this clone. V and J are TRBV2 and TRBJ2-3; TRBD1 aligns across 8 bases. Germline V CDR1 and CDR2: SNHLY, FYNNEI. This CDR3 is 15 amino acids long. J lost 0 bases, V lost 5 bases, and 4 bases had no gene match. As DNA, the CDR3 is TGTGCCAGCAGTAAAGACAGGGGAAGCACAGATACGCAGTATTTT. This gives the protein CASSKDRGSTDTQYF.

The J gene is TRBJ2-3, the V gene TRBV7-8, with a possible D match to TRBD2 (7 bases). Germline loops: CDR1 SGHVS, CDR2 FQNEAQ. CDR3 length equals 17 residues. Between the trimmed V and J ends, which lost 5 bases and 4 bases, there was a span of 22 bases. The CDR3 bases are TGTGCCAGCAGCAATCGGGGGTTAGGGGGGGGCTCAGATACGCAGTATTTT. Protein: CASSNRGLGGGSDTQYF.

The CDR3 sequence is CASSQDRGYSYGYTF. The CDR3 DNA sequence: TGCGCCAGCAGCCAAGATCGCGGGTATTCTTATGGCTACACCTTC. The J gene is TRBJ1-2, the V gene TRBV4-3; D is uncertain. This CDR3 region has 15 residues. Per the germline V gene, CDR1 is LGHNA and CDR2 is YSLEER. Trimming removed 0 bases from V and 5 bases from J, with 13 bases in between.